This TCR beta chain was captured in a study of cytomegalovirus exposure and HLA in healthy donors. Study in general: Both the approximately 130 validation repertoires and the roughly 700 first-cohort repertoires used the same platform, as reported by a later analysis.

Study outcomes and limitations: CMV antigen specificity of three CMV-associated chains was confirmed in vitro. A classifier reportedly called cytomegalovirus status with high sensitivity and specificity. TCR sequences were mostly rare, though some public TCRs occurred in many donors.

Clones were sequenced by immunoSEQ multiplex PCR, and TCRdb holds only the in-frame ones, with some missing. The sample records over 120,000 clones, about 91% being singletons. CDR3 length: 18 amino acids. V was clipped by 1 base and J by 8 bases, with 24 bases between them. Germline V gene sequence: CDR1 SGHAT, CDR2 FQNNGV. A word on this clone: Its matching antigen is unknown.

The sequencing sample was made of PBMCs. This TCR was sampled from a man younger than 35 in good health and CMV-seropositive. This chain connects TRBV11-2 to TRBJ2-1; a weak D match, TRBD2 (9 bases). CDR3 region: CASSLGGRGQLAGHEQFF. The CDR3, as DNA: TGTGCCAGCAGCTTAGGGGGCAGGGGGCAACTAGCGGGCCATGAGCAGTTCTTC.